The 24 T cell receptor beta chains reported below all come from one sample, sequenced in a study of blood T cells in healthy people across ages. Primed by a sample-barcoded 5' primer and a J-beta primer mix, a second PCR proceeded for roughly 7 to 12 cycles. TCRdb re-called the 5' RACE reads through MiXCR, storing one row per CDR3 protein. Among 800,000 to 950,000 distinct CDR3 sequences listed, approximately 49% were seen once. Sequenced: blood. The source is a man in his thirties or forties in good health.

The rearrangement links TRBV5-1 to TRBJ1-4; D may be TRBD1 (6 bases). Germline V gives CDR1 SGHRS, CDR2 YFSETQ. Trimming removed 4 bases at V and 6 bases at J, with 16 bases between. This CDR3 spans 15 amino acids. The DNA for the CDR3 is TGCGCCAGCAGCCGCCCGGGGGAGGGGGATGAAAAACTGTTTTTT. As protein: CASSRPGEGDEKLFF.

This chain uses TRBV3-1 with TRBJ1-2; no firm D call. This CDR3 has 13 residues. Germline V gene sequence: CDR1 LGHDT, CDR2 YNNKEL (reference sequence). The V end was cut by 6 bases, the J end by 2 bases, with 10 bases between. The CDR3 sequence: CASSVSINYGYTF. The DNA for the CDR3 is TGTGCCAGCAGTGTGAGTATCAACTATGGCTACACCTTC.

This clonotype was recorded only once. The chain joins TRBV14 to TRBJ2-7, with 9 bases that match TRBD1. The J segment lost 7 bases and the V segment lost 0 bases, leaving 7 bases of the junction unmatched. The germline gives CDR1 SGHDN, CDR2 FVKESK. The CDR3 runs to 15 residues. CDR3 sequence: CASSQDRTGVCEQYF. The CDR3 coding sequence is TGTGCCAGCAGCCAAGATAGGACAGGGGTGTGTGAGCAGTACTTC.

This clonotype occurred a few times. The chain carries TRBV6-1 and TRBJ2-5, with D perhaps being TRBD1 or TRBD2 (5 bases each). The ends were cut back, 8 bases at V and 1 base at J, with 17 bases in the middle. Germline loops: CDR1 MNHNS, CDR2 SASEGT. The CDR3 has 15 amino acids. DNA of the CDR3: TGTGCCAGCGGCTCCGGGACGCTCACCCAAGAGACCCAGTACTTC. Amino acids: CASGSGTLTQETQYF.

Points on this clonotype: This likely comes from a read error, as the CDR3 has no conserved phenylalanine or tryptophan at its end. The limits of the CDR3 on the DNA are not certain, so only TCRdb's listed CDR3 is given. The rearrangement links TRBV29-1 to TRBJ2-5; no check of the table's D call, TRBD1, against the DNA was made. The CDR3 adds up to 15 amino acids, both ends counted. Germline CDR1 and CDR2: SQVTM and ANQGSEA. The CDR3 is CSVEGVTGGAYTFGS.

The gene calls are TRBV12-3 or TRBV12-4 and TRBJ1-6; 7 bases are shared with TRBD1. V shed 2 bases, J shed 7 bases, and the junction held 8 bases outside the gene matches. The CDR3 contains 16 residues. This CDR3 reads CASSLKGGAGNSPLHF. CDR3 bases: TGTGCCAGCAGTTTAAAAGGGGGCGCCGGGAATTCACCCCTCCACTTT.

This clonotype came up a few times. J is TRBJ2-7 and V is TRBV4-1; a weak D match, TRBD1 (5 bases). V was cut by 0 bases and J by 4 bases, with 13 bases left in between. Looked up from germline, CDR1 is MGHRA and CDR2 is YSYEKL. This CDR3 comprises 15 residues. CDR3 DNA sequence: TGCGCCAGCAGCCAAGAATACAGGTCTACATACGAGCAGTACTTC. Translation gives CASSQEYRSTYEQYF.

This clonotype was observed at least ten times. The chain employs TRBV6-5 and TRBJ2-7, with TRBD1 as a possible D gene (6 bases). The CDR3 has 15 amino acids. Per the germline V gene, CDR1 is MNHEY and CDR2 is SVGAGI. With 5 bases removed from V and 4 bases from J, the gap between germline ends came to 18 bases. The CDR3 loop is CASSPPRQGNYEQYF. CDR3 nucleotide sequence: TGTGCCAGCAGTCCCCCCCGGCAGGGGAATTACGAGCAGTACTTC.

The chain recombines TRBV7-3 with TRBJ1-6, with 7 positions matching TRBD1. The CDR3 contains 14 residues. V was pared by 5 bases and J by 5 bases, with 3 bases of the junction left unmatched. Germline V lookup: CDR1 SGHTA, CDR2 FQGTGA. The CDR3 spells CASSAGTDNSPLHF. The CDR3 region has the DNA TGTGCCAGCAGCGCCGGGACAGATAATTCACCCCTCCACTTT.

The CDR3 loop is CASSPRGGATYNEQFF. The CDR3 coding sequence is TGTGCCAGCAGTCCCCGTGGGGGGGCCACCTACAATGAGCAGTTCTTC. The chain employs TRBV28 and TRBJ2-1; D may be TRBD2 (7 bases). CDR1 and CDR2 from the germline V gene are MDHEN and SYDVKM. This CDR3 has 16 residues. With 5 bases removed from V and 2 bases from J, the gap between germline ends came to 16 bases.

The V call is TRBV21-1, the J call TRBJ1-3. TRBV21-1 is a listed pseudogene. CDR3 length: 12 residues. CDR3 bases: TGTGCTGGAAGGGAGACAGGAAACACCATATATTTT. It specifies CAGRETGNTIYF.

V usage is TRBV7-2 and J usage is TRBJ1-2, with TRBD1 identical over 7 bases. Germline lookup yields CDR1 SGHTA and CDR2 FQGNSA. This CDR3 has 13 amino acids. With V trimmed by 5 bases and J by 8 bases, 8 bases remained unmatched. CDR3 bases: TGTGCCAGCAGCCCTGACAGGGAGCGGGGCTACACCTTC. Protein sequence: CASSPDRERGYTF.

This sequence joins TRBV11-3 and TRBJ2-7, with a tentative D call TRBD2 (7 bases). Germline CDR1 reads SGHNT; CDR2 reads YENEEA. V lost 0 bases and J 2 bases, leaving 14 bases between the germline ends. CDR3 length equals 16 residues. The DNA of the CDR3 is TGTGCCAGCAGCTTAGAACGGGGGGCATCGACCTACGAGCAGTACTTC. Translating it yields CASSLERGASTYEQYF.

The chain carries TRBV12-3 or TRBV12-4 and TRBJ2-7; D unresolved. V was pared by 0 bases and J by 3 bases, with 6 bases between. The CDR3 covers 13 residues. The CDR3 is CASSLAVVYEQYF. Here the CDR3 DNA reads TGTGCCAGCAGTTTAGCAGTCGTCTACGAGCAGTACTTC.

This chain links TRBV29-1 with TRBJ1-2; maybe TRBD1 (5 bases). Germline V CDR1 and CDR2: SQVTM, ANQGSEA. Deletions cut 6 bases from V and 4 bases from J, with 9 bases between. CDR3 length: 11 amino acids. The CDR3 DNA reads TGCAGCGTCGGGGACCTCTATGGCTACACCTTC. This translates into CSVGDLYGYTF.

This clonotype was recorded a few times. CDR3 bases: TGCGCCAGCAGCTTGGTGGTCGGGAAAGAGACCCAGTACTTC. Its translation is CASSLVVGKETQYF. This chain uses TRBV5-1 with TRBJ2-5, with D maybe TRBD2 (5 bases). In germline, CDR1 is SGHRS, CDR2 YFSETQ. The CDR3 covers 14 residues. Between the trimmed V and J ends, which lost 0 bases and 3 bases, there was a span of 9 bases.

The chain recombines TRBV5-1 with TRBJ1-2; D remains unclear. The germline gives CDR1 SGHRS, CDR2 YFSETQ. V lost 1 base and J 6 bases, leaving 7 bases between the germline ends. The CDR3 is 12 residues long. CDR3 sequence: CASSLYGDGYTF. The CDR3 DNA is TGCGCCAGCAGCTTGTACGGGGATGGCTACACCTTC.

The table lists this clonotype with a few counts. This chain connects TRBV10-3 to TRBJ2-1; D is perhaps TRBD2 (6 bases). V lost 3 bases, J lost 3 bases, and 12 bases lay in between. CDR3 size: 15 residues. Germline V lookup: CDR1 ENHRY, CDR2 SYGVKD. The CDR3 here is CAISDSGGNYNEQFF. DNA of the CDR3: TGTGCCATCAGTGATTCCGGGGGAAACTACAATGAGCAGTTCTTC.

The gene calls are TRBV20-1 and TRBJ1-2, with a possible D match to TRBD1 (6 bases). Germline V lookup: CDR1 DFQATT, CDR2 SNEGSKA (reference sequence). The CDR3 length is 8 residues. The CDR3 coding sequence is TGCAAGACAGGTGGCTACACCTTC. It encodes CKTGGYTF.

The V gene is TRBV28, the J gene TRBJ2-1, with a tentative D call TRBD2 (6 bases). Trimming pared 6 bases from V and 5 bases from J, leaving 17 bases between. The CDR3 is 15 residues long. CDR1 MDHEN and CDR2 SYDVKM come from the germline V gene. The CDR3 sequence is CASSRGGKVDNEQFF. In nucleotides, the CDR3 is TGTGCCAGCAGCCGAGGAGGGAAAGTGGACAATGAGCAGTTCTTC. The complete variable domain, with remaining parts taken from reference TRBV28 and TRBJ2-1, reads DVKVTQSSRYLVKRTGEKVFLECVQDMDHENMFWYRQDPGLGLRLIYFSYDVKMKEKGDIPEGYSVSREKKERFSLILESASTNQTSMYLCASSRGGKVDNEQFFGPGTRLTVL.

V usage is TRBV3-1 and J usage is TRBJ2-6; the match to TRBD1 covers 9 bases. V trimming: 3 bases; J trimming: 8 bases; junction bases outside the gene matches: 8. Germline CDR1 is LGHDT and CDR2 is YNNKEL (reference sequence). The CDR3 runs to 16 residues. The CDR3 spells CASSQPQGARTNVLTF. CDR3 DNA: TGTGCCAGCAGCCAGCCACAGGGGGCTAGGACCAACGTCCTGACTTTC.

This sequence joins TRBV15 and TRBJ2-7; 10 bases are shared with TRBD2. The trim removed 4 bases at V and 5 bases at J, leaving 5 bases unmatched. Germline CDR1 reads LNHNV; CDR2 reads YYDKDF (reference sequence). This CDR3 has 14 residues. The CDR3 DNA is TGTGCCACCAGCATCCGAGCGGGGGGGCACGAGCAGTACTTC. It yields the protein CATSIRAGGHEQYF. The complete variable domain, with remaining parts taken from reference TRBV15 and TRBJ2-7, reads DAMVIQNPRYQVTQFGKPVTLSCSQTLNHNVMYWYQQKSSQAPKLLFHYYDKDFNNEADTPDNFQSRRPNTSFCFLDIRSPGLGDTAMYLCATSIRAGGHEQYFGPGTRLTVT.

This clonotype was counted only a few times. The chain recombines TRBV27 with TRBJ2-5, with 7 positions matching TRBD1. The CDR3 is made up of 14 amino acids. With 4 bases clipped from V and 3 bases from J, the junction kept 5 bases outside the gene matches. Germline-derived CDR1 and CDR2 are MNHEY and SMNVEV (reference sequence). The CDR3 DNA sequence: TGTGCCAGCAGTTCCTACGACAGGGAAGAGACCCAGTACTTC. Protein sequence: CASSSYDREETQYF.

Comments on this clonotype: An end of the junction differs from the germline gene, which may be a read error. The V and J genes are TRBV10-3 and TRBJ1-6, with TRBD1 matching 7 bases. CDR1 is ENHRY, CDR2 SYGVKD, per germline. This CDR3 contains 13 residues. The CDR3 bases are TGTGCCACCAGTGGGGACAGCAGCTCACCCCTCCACTTT. Translation gives CATSGDSSSPLHF.